Listed below are T cell receptor beta chains from one sample, sequenced in a study of cytomegalovirus exposure and HLA in healthy donors. Profiling relied on immunoSEQ multiplex PCR, and the TCRdb table lists in-frame clones only, not all of them. The sample yields 150,000 or so clones, 70% to 80% seen once. Sequenced sample: PBMCs. The receptors derive from a man in his forties or fifties in good health and CMV-seropositive. The conserved cysteine and the conserved F or W are not part of the CDR3 here. The D gene is left open where the match is weak.

>TRBV18|NA|TRBJ2-7
ASSPSSYEQY
>TRBV29-1|NA|TRBJ1-4
SVFQGRNEKLF
>TRBV6-1|NA|NA
ASSVQVLYEQY
>TRBV27|NA|TRBJ1-3
ASSGTYSGNTIY
>TRBV7-3|NA|TRBJ2-1
ASSLWASNEQF
>TRBV11-2|NA|TRBJ2-7
ASIPGAGGSYEQY
>TRBV9|TRBD2|TRBJ2-2
ASSVVGLAGVGELF
>TRBV19|NA|TRBJ1-1
ASRPSQLMNTEAF
>TRBV28|NA|TRBJ1-2
ASSLRGGYGYT
>TRBV5-4|TRBD1|TRBJ1-2
ASSWGQLSNYGYT
>TRBV7-9|NA|TRBJ1-2
ASSRQQGGYT
>TRBV27|NA|TRBJ2-7
ASSPDRLVIYEQY
>TRBV19|TRBD1|TRBJ1-2
ASSIRQGGGYT
>TRBV11-1|NA|TRBJ2-4
ASSLGDSQRSKNIQY
>TRBV7-2|NA|TRBJ1-4
ASSPGSLGEKLF
>TRBV5-1|TRBD1|TRBJ1-6
ASSGGQGTNSPLH
>TRBV7-2|NA|TRBJ1-1
ASSLSPGVAF
>TRBV10-3|NA|TRBJ1-2
AISSDRYYGYT
>TRBV5-5|NA|TRBJ1-1
ASSRIGGTTEAF
>TRBV7-6|TRBD2|TRBJ2-1
ASSPGLAGESYNEQF
>TRBV9|NA|TRBJ2-3
ASSVGLHGQDTQY
>TRBV6-1|TRBD1|TRBJ2-2
ASSDRGYDTGELF
>TRBV9|TRBD2|TRBJ2-1
ASSGPREDNEQF
>TRBV4-2|TRBD2|TRBJ2-3
ASSQDTLAGGITDTQY
>TRBV4-3|NA|TRBJ1-2
ASSQASGNYGYT
>TRBV13|TRBD1|TRBJ2-7
ASSSTQGVSYEQY
>TRBV10-1|NA|TRBJ1-6
ASTGARVGNSPLH
>TRBV7-8|NA|TRBJ2-3
ASSLDLTDTQY
>TRBV10-1|TRBD1|TRBJ1-1
ASSDDRGRTEAF
>TRBV9|TRBD2|TRBJ2-7
ASSVRSGATYEQY
>TRBV7-7|NA|TRBJ2-7
ASSPSRYEQY
>TRBV9|NA|TRBJ1-1
ASSVNEVGGTEAF
>TRBV23-1|NA|NA
ASSQSSQGPSFTEQY
>TRBV11-2|TRBD1|TRBJ1-6
ASSLDRTGGLSSYNSPLH
>TRBV5-1|TRBD1|TRBJ2-7
ASSTRGFYEQY
>TRBV5-1|TRBD2|TRBJ2-5
ASSLAWGTTSGTQY
>TRBV5-1|TRBD2|TRBJ2-3
ASSANVLAGGLTDTQY
>TRBV28|NA|TRBJ1-1
AIIGATPMNTEAF
>TRBV28|TRBD1|TRBJ1-2
ASSLGGTGAIYGYT
>TRBV5-4|TRBD2|TRBJ2-5
ASSLAISGGEETQY
>TRBV15|NA|TRBJ1-1
ATSRVQENTEAF
>TRBV10-3|TRBD2|TRBJ2-5
AISEPGLAGGLKETQY